The rows below give T cell receptor beta chains drawn from one sample of a study of shared clonotypes between healthy human individuals. Profiled with immunoSEQ multiplex PCR; TCRdb holds only in-frame clones, not every one. The sample lists about 1.5 million clones, roughly 97% occurring once. Sequencing used naive CD4+ T cells sorted from blood. These receptors all stem from a man aged 25 to 40 in good health. Each CDR3 is given with its conserved first and last residue. The D gene is left open where the match is weak. A clone size is listed for some rows: how often the clone was seen (once, few, many), or a class if it is expanded.

D gene	clone size	V gene	J gene	CDR3 protein	CDR3 DNA
.	.	TRBV28	TRBJ2-1	CASSPPGRGSYNEQFF	TGTGCCAGCAGTCCCCCGGGCAGGGGCTCCTACAATGAGCAGTTCTTC
.	.	TRBV28	TRBJ1-4	CASSLLTRDDEKLFF	TGTGCCAGCAGTTTATTGACCAGGGATGATGAAAAACTGTTTTTT
.	.	TRBV21-1	TRBJ1-2	CASSKARGQGVYGYTF	TGTGCCAGCAGCAAAGCAAGAGGACAGGGTGTCTATGGCTACACCTTC
.	.	TRBV6-6	TRBJ1-2	CASSTARGGRGYGYTF	TGTGCCAGCAGTACTGCACGAGGGGGGAGAGGGTATGGCTACACCTTC
.	.	TRBV7-2	TRBJ1-2	CASSLVGGESDYGYTF	TGTGCCAGCAGCTTAGTGGGCGGGGAGTCTGACTATGGCTACACCTTC
TRBD2	.	TRBV11-2	TRBJ2-3	CASTHSPGLGYTDTQYF	TGTGCCAGCACCCACTCGCCCGGACTAGGTTACACAGATACGCAGTATTTT
.	.	TRBV9	TRBJ2-1	CASSGSSYNEQFF	TGTGCCAGCAGCGGCAGCTCCTACAATGAGCAGTTCTTC
.	.	TRBV29-1	TRBJ2-2	CSVEDVGQGGAELFF	TGCAGCGTTGAAGATGTCGGCCAGGGGGGCGCGGAGCTGTTTTTT
.	.	TRBV5-6	TRBJ2-6	CASSLGLFSGANVLTF	TGTGCCAGCAGCTTGGGGCTGTTCTCTGGGGCCAACGTCCTGACTTTC
.	.	TRBV28	TRBJ1-2	CASSWSYGYTF	TGTGCCAGCAGTTGGAGCTATGGCTACACCTTC
.	.	TRBV7-8	TRBJ2-1	CASSLRADEQFF	TGTGCCAGCAGCCTACGAGCGGATGAGCAGTTCTTC
.	.	TRBV11-2	TRBJ1-1	CASSRAWDVLNTEAFF	TGTGCCAGCAGCCGGGCTTGGGATGTTTTGAACACTGAAGCTTTCTTT
.	.	TRBV20-1	TRBJ1-1	CSARRVEAFF	TGCAGTGCTAGACGGGTTGAAGCTTTCTTT
.	.	TRBV5-1	TRBJ2-5	CASSLGTMSPETQYF	TGCGCCAGCAGCTTGGGCACTATGTCCCCCGAGACCCAGTACTTC
.	.	TRBV6-6	TRBJ1-5	CASSPQTNYQPQHF	TGTGCCAGCAGTCCCCAGACAAATTATCAGCCCCAGCATTTT
TRBD2	.	TRBV10-3	TRBJ2-3	CAISESLAASTDTQYF	TGTGCCATCAGTGAGTCACTAGCGGCAAGCACAGATACGCAGTATTTT
TRBD1	once	TRBV6-1	TRBJ1-1	CASSNYRGRNTEAFF	TGTGCCAGCAGTAATTACAGGGGGCGGAACACTGAAGCTTTCTTT
TRBD2	.	TRBV28	TRBJ2-1	CASSFTSGRLNEQFF	TGTGCCAGCAGTTTTACTAGCGGGAGGTTGAATGAGCAGTTCTTC
.	.	TRBV28	TRBJ1-1	CASSLIRGINTEAFF	TGTGCCAGCAGTTTGATTCGGGGGATAAACACTGAAGCTTTCTTT
.	.	TRBV28	TRBJ2-2	CASRGTANTGELFF	TGTGCCAGCCGAGGGACGGCTAACACCGGGGAGCTGTTTTTT
TRBD1	.	TRBV7-8	TRBJ2-2	CASSLPGQPKRSAGELFF	TGTGCCAGCAGCTTACCGGGACAGCCTAAAAGAAGCGCCGGGGAGCTGTTTTTT
.	few	TRBV7-8	TRBJ1-4	CASSFFWGAAGNEKLFF	TGTGCCAGCAGCTTTTTTTGGGGAGCTGCGGGTAATGAAAAACTGTTTTTT
.	.	TRBV28	TRBJ2-4	CAIQEGTKNIQYF	TGTGCCATCCAAGAGGGAACCAAAAACATTCAGTACTTC
TRBD1	.	TRBV7-2	TRBJ2-1	CASTVPGGNEQFF	TGTGCCAGCACCGTTCCAGGGGGCAATGAGCAGTTCTTC
.	.	TRBV18	TRBJ1-4	CASSPQSTEKLFF	TGTGCCAGCTCACCACAATCTACTGAAAAACTGTTTTTT
.	.	TRBV6-6	TRBJ2-7	CASSWAGSGQLVEQYF	TGTGCCAGCAGCTGGGCGGGGTCTGGCCAACTGGTGGAGCAGTACTTC
.	.	TRBV11-2	TRBJ2-7	CASSLSPSYEQYF	TGTGCCAGCAGCTTATCACCCTCCTACGAGCAGTACTTC
.	.	TRBV7-2	TRBJ2-1	CASSLARLARLGNEQFF	TGTGCCAGCAGCTTAGCGCGGCTAGCGAGGCTGGGGAATGAGCAGTTCTTC
.	.	TRBV6-5	TRBJ2-7	CASSYSAQGTYEQYF	TGTGCCAGCAGTTACTCCGCCCAGGGGACCTACGAGCAGTACTTC
.	once	TRBV6-1	TRBJ1-1	CASSEFLWAGNTEAFF	TGTGCCAGCAGTGAATTTTTGTGGGCAGGGAACACTGAAGCTTTCTTT
.	.	TRBV25-1	TRBJ1-2	CASSGVGGGTGYGYTF	TGTGCCAGCAGTGGTGTTGGTGGGGGTACGGGCTATGGCTACACCTTC
.	.	TRBV6-5	TRBJ2-4	CASSYSGDGGIQYF	TGTGCCAGCAGTTACTCAGGGGACGGAGGCATTCAGTACTTC
TRBD2	.	TRBV7-8	TRBJ2-7	CASRRTSGSAYEQYF	TGTGCCAGCAGGCGGACTAGCGGGAGTGCCTACGAGCAGTACTTC
.	once	TRBV9	TRBJ2-1	CASSVQVDAEQFF	TGTGCCAGCAGCGTACAGGTGGATGCTGAGCAGTTCTTC
.	.	TRBV19	TRBJ1-1	CASSIRPNPNTEAFF	TGTGCCAGTAGTATACGGCCTAACCCGAACACTGAAGCTTTCTTT
TRBD2	.	TRBV18	TRBJ2-1	CASSPELAGDEQFF	TGTGCCAGCTCACCAGAACTAGCGGGAGATGAGCAGTTCTTC
TRBD1	.	TRBV6-5	TRBJ2-7	CASSTRTGTGEQYF	TGTGCCAGCAGTACCAGGACAGGGACGGGCGAGCAGTACTTC
.	.	TRBV9	TRBJ1-1	CASSLGRANTEAFF	TGTGCCAGCAGCCTTGGGCGCGCGAACACTGAAGCTTTCTTT
.	.	TRBV9	TRBJ2-3	CASSVGQGLATDTQYF	TGTGCCAGCAGCGTAGGTCAGGGACTCGCTACAGATACGCAGTATTTT
.	.	TRBV27	TRBJ2-7	CASSLSIGATPYEQYF	TGTGCCAGCAGTTTAAGTATTGGGGCCACCCCCTACGAGCAGTACTTC
.	.	TRBV7-2	TRBJ2-3	CASSFRQGTDTQYF	TGTGCCAGCAGCTTTCGACAGGGCACAGATACGCAGTATTTT
TRBD1	once	TRBV28	TRBJ2-7	CASSSRTGAEQYF	TGTGCCAGCAGTTCCCGGACAGGGGCCGAGCAGTACTTC
TRBD1	.	TRBV28	TRBJ2-7	CASSQPGQGTYEQYF	TGTGCCAGCAGTCAGCCGGGACAGGGAACCTACGAGCAGTACTTC
.	.	TRBV2	TRBJ2-4	CASILRRDFNSLAKNIQYF	TGTGCCAGCATCCTACGACGGGACTTTAACTCCCTAGCCAAAAACATTCAGTACTTC
.	.	TRBV7-3	TRBJ1-2	CASRSLDSTNYGYTF	TGTGCCAGCAGATCGTTGGACAGCACTAACTATGGCTACACCTTC
.	.	TRBV10-3	TRBJ1-3	CAINRLGQGNTIYF	TGTGCCATCAATCGCCTAGGCCAAGGAAACACCATATATTTT
TRBD2	.	TRBV19	TRBJ2-2	CASRSLAGRTGELFF	TGTGCCAGTCGATCACTAGCGGGTCGCACCGGGGAGCTGTTTTTT
TRBD1	.	TRBV15	TRBJ2-4	CATSTRDRGGLAKNIQYF	TGTGCCACCAGCACCAGGGACAGGGGGGGTCTAGCCAAAAACATTCAGTACTTC
.	once	TRBV29-1	TRBJ2-7	CSVASISSYEQYF	TGCAGCGTTGCGAGCATCAGCTCCTACGAGCAGTACTTC
.	.	TRBV27	TRBJ1-5	CASSYMGNQPQHF	TGTGCCAGCAGCTATATGGGCAATCAGCCCCAGCATTTT
.	once	TRBV5-1	TRBJ1-4	CASSLAPNEKLFF	TGCGCCAGCAGCTTGGCCCCCAATGAAAAACTGTTTTTT
TRBD1	.	TRBV5-4	TRBJ1-5	CASSFSGTGANFGSNQPQHF	TGTGCCAGCAGCTTCTCTGGGACAGGGGCCAACTTTGGTAGCAATCAGCCCCAGCATTTT
.	.	TRBV6-1	TRBJ1-5	CASSEAGGIYQPQHF	TGTGCCAGCAGTGAAGCCGGGGGAATTTATCAGCCCCAGCATTTT
.	.	TRBV9	TRBJ2-7	CASSVAAVAYEQYF	TGTGCCAGCAGCGTAGCAGCGGTGGCCTACGAGCAGTACTTC
TRBD2	.	TRBV2	TRBJ2-1	CASSEGRTSGTPSSSYNEQFF	TGTGCCAGCAGTGAGGGACGGACTAGCGGGACTCCGTCGAGCTCCTACAATGAGCAGTTCTTC